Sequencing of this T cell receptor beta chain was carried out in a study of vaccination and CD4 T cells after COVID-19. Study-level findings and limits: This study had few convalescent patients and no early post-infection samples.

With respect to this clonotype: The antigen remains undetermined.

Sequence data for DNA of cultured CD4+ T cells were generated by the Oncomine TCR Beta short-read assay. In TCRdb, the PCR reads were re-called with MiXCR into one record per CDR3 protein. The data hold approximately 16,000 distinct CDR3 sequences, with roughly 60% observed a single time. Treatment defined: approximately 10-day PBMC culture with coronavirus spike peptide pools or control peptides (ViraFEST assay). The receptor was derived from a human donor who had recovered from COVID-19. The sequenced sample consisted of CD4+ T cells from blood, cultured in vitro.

The CDR3 DNA reads TGCGCCAGCAGCTTGACCGGGGGGTACGAGCAGTACTTC. Its translation: CASSLTGGYEQYF. The chain recombines TRBV5-1 with TRBJ2-7; TRBD2 matches at 7 bases. The length of the CDR3 is 13 residues. Trimming removed 1 base from V and 4 bases from J; junction bases left unmatched: 2. Germline values: CDR1 SGHRS, CDR2 YFSETQ.